Sequencing of this T cell receptor beta chain was carried out in a study of blood T cell repertoires in COVID-19. About the research overall: Donors in the United States, Italy and Spain gave samples during acute or convalescent COVID-19. In each case, the material was cDNA or gDNA derived from T cells, B-cell-depleted T cells, or PBMCs.

Study processing details: Amplified reference gene primers provided the basis for estimating nucleated cell counts. The protocol was immunoSEQ multiplex PCR, while the TCRdb copy is restricted to in-frame clones and leaves out a portion. V, J and clone size derive from that table, while D and trimming were established from the DNA sequence. The sample consists of about 82,000 clones, 70% to 90% of them appearing once. The V segment lost 0 bases and the J segment 2 bases; nucleotides outside the gene matches: 14. The germline V gene encodes CDR1 LNHNV and CDR2 YYDKDF (reference sequence). The CDR3 extends over 20 amino acids.

The chain is built from TRBV15 and TRBJ2-4; 9 bases match TRBD2. Sequencing input: peripheral blood. This sequence originates from an elderly man with active or convalescent COVID-19. The CDR3 reads CATSRDLGVVAGVTKNIQYF. Written as DNA, the CDR3 is TGTGCCACCAGCAGAGATTTGGGGGTTGTAGCGGGAGTTACCAAAAACATTCAGTACTTC.